The clone carrying this T cell receptor (beta chain) came up many times. Its antigen is unidentified. The CDR3 loop spans 12 amino acids. V gave up 4 bases and J gave up 6 bases, with 8 bases separating them. CDR1 is SGDLS, CDR2 YYNGEE, per germline. This entry comes from a study of immune heterogeneity within non-small cell lung tumors. Study observations and caveats: Largely distinct from one individual patient to the next were the high-frequency T-cell receptor beta clonotypes. Local T-cell clonality and local tumor mutational burden correlated moderately but significantly (R around 0.3). High-frequency clones unique to single sites coexisted with identical dominant CDR3 beta clonotypes that recurred across tumor sites within a patient.

A first 10-cycle multiplex round used 32 V-gene and 13 J-gene primers on TCR beta CDR3. TCRdb re-called the multiplex PCR reads through MiXCR, storing one row per CDR3 protein. The table shows 10,000 to 15,000 distinct CDR3 sequences, with about a quarter occurring only once. With around 550 ng used per sample, the template was genomic DNA from bulk tumor. Multiple biopsies spaced far apart were taken from each primary tumor during surgery. Those enrolled were patients newly diagnosed with untreated non-small cell lung cancer and undergoing curative surgery. Each donor was a newly diagnosed non-small cell lung cancer patient undergoing surgery with curative intent.

This rearrangement joins TRBV9 to TRBJ1-5; D is ambiguous. The TCR sequence derives from a man between 50 and 59 years old with non-small cell lung cancer. The sequenced material came from lung tumor tissue. The CDR3 is CASSLPGQPQHF. CDR3 in DNA: TGTGCCAGCAGCCTTCCCGGTCAGCCCCAGCATTTT.